The entry that follows covers one TCR beta chain sequence. This clonotype appeared many times. The target of this receptor is not known. No base qualities exist here, and no much larger clone lies one base off it. This sample stems from a study of response to subunit inactivated influenza vaccine listed by TCRdb under 2018. As for the study more broadly: Deep quantitative profiling of the T cell receptor repertoire was used in the study to follow responses to a trivalent subunit inactivated influenza vaccine. The full study reports these points: The authors suggested that each seasonal influenza vaccination may recruit only a limited number of new T cells.

Libraries were made using RT-PCR. Data came from an Illumina HiSeq 2500. TCRdb handled the public reads itself, with Q25 trimming in fastp and clone calling in MiXCR, and kept productive beta chains. Rows with one shared CDR3 protein collapse into an entry with the most common genes and DNA. The sample table records a few hundred thousand distinct CDR3 sequences; 9% to 15% of these occur just once. Roughly 7.7% of the sample is in the top ten clones. Including cysteine and phenylalanine, the CDR3 has 17 amino acids. The retained sequence is limited to the CDR3, 51 bases, with the frame set at the first base. V was cut back by 3 bases and J by 1 base, leaving a gap of 18 bases between them. Based on the germline V gene, the CDR1 and CDR2 sequences are KGHSH and LQKENI.

Recombination linked TRBV18 to TRBJ2-5; possibly the D gene is TRBD1, per 6 matching bases. The sequencing here drew on non-naive T cells sorted from PBMCs, taken 14 to 15 days before vaccination. The sample's cell subset or site label, decoded: memory T cell fraction. The sequence came from a man aged 50 to 60 who received an inactivated influenza vaccine. Donor details come from another sample of the same person, matched by shared clones. CDR3 region: CASSPSQGFWGQETQYF. The nucleotides are TGTGCCAGCTCACCGTCCCAGGGGTTTTGGGGCCAAGAGACCCAGTACTTC. Beyond the CDR3, the reference TRBV18 and TRBJ2-5 genes provide the residues; the full variable domain reads: NAGVMQNPRHLVRRRGQEARLRCSPMKGHSHVYWYRQLPEEGLKFMVYLQKENIIDESGMPKERFSAEFPKEGPSILRIQQVVRGDSAAYFCASSPSQGFWGQETQYFGPGTRLLVL.